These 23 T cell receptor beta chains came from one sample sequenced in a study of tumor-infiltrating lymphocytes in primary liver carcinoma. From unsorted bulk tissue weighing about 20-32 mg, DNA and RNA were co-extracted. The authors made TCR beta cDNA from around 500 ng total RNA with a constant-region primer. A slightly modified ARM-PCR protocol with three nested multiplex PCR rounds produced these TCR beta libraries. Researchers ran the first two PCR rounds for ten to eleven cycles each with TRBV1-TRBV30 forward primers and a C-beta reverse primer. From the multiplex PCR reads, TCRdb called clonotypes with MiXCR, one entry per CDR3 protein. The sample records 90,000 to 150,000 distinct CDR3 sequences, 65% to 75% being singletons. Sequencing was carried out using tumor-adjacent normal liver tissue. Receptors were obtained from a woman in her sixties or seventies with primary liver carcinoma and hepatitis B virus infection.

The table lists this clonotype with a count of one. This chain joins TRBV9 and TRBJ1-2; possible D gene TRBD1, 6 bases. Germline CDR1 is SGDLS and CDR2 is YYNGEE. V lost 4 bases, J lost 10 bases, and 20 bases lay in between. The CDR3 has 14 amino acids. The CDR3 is CASSLDSFFSHYTF. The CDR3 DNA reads TGTGCCAGCAGCTTGGACAGTTTCTTCTCTCACTACACCTTC.

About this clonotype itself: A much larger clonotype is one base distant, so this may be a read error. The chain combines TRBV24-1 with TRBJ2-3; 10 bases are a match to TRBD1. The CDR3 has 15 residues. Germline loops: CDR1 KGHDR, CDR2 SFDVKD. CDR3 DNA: TGTGCCACCGGTGATGACAGGGGGCGAACAGATACGCAGTATTTT. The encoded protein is CATGDDRGRTDTQYF.

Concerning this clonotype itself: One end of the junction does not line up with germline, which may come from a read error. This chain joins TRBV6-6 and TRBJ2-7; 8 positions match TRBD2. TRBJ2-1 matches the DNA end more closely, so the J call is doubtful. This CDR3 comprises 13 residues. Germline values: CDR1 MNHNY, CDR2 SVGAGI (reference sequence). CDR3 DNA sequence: TGTGCAAGCACCCTAGAGCGGGGGCACGAGCAGTTCTTC. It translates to CASTLERGHEQFF.

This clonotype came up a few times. The CDR3 region is CASSQGTSGSWEQYF. In DNA, the CDR3 is TGTGCCAGCAGCCAAGGGACTAGCGGGAGTTGGGAGCAGTACTTC. The chain is built from TRBV11-2 and TRBJ2-7; 14 nucleotides match TRBD2. CDR1 and CDR2 (germline): SGHAT, FQNNGV. Losses at the gene ends were 5 bases for V and 7 bases for J; bases not matched to a gene: 7. CDR3 size: 15 residues.

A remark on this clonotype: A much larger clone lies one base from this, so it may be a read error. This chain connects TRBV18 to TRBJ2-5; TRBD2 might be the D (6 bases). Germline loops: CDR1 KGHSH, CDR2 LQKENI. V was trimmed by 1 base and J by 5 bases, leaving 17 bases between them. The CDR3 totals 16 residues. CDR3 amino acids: CASSPHRLEGKETQYF. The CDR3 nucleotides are TGTGCCAGCTCACCACACCGACTAGAGGGGAAGGAGACCCAGTACTTC.

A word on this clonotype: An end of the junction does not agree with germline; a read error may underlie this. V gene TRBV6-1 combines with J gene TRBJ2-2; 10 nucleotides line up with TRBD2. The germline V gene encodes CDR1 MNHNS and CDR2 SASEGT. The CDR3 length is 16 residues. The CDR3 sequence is CANSSGTSVNTGELLF. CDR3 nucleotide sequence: TGTGCCAACAGCTCCGGGACTAGCGTTAACACCGGGGAGCTGCTTTTT.

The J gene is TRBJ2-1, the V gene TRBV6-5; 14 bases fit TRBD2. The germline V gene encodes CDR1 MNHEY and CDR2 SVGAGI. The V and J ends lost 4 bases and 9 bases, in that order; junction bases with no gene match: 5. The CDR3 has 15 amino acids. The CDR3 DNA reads TGTGCCAGCAGTTCCAAGACTAGCGGGGGGGGTGAGCAGTTCTTC. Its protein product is CASSSKTSGGGEQFF.

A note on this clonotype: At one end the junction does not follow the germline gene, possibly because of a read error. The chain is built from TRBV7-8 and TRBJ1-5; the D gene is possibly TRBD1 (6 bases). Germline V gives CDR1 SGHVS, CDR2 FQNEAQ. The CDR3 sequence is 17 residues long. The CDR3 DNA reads TGTGCCAACAGCTTAGAGGGGGGAGCCTATAGTAATCAGCCCCAGCATTTT. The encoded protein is CANSLEGGAYSNQPQHF.

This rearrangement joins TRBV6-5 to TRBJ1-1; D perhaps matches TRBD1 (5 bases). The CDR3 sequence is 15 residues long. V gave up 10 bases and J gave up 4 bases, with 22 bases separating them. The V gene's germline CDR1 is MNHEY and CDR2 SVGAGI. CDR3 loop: CAISYDLGPGTEAFF. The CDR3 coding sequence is TGTGCCATCAGCTATGATCTGGGGCCGGGCACTGAAGCTTTCTTT.

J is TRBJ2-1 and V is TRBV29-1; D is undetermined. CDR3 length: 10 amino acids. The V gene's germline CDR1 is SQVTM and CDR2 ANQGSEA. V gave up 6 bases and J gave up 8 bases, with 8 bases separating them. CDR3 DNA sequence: TGCAGCGTAGATCAAGATGAGCAGTTCTTC. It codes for CSVDQDEQFF.

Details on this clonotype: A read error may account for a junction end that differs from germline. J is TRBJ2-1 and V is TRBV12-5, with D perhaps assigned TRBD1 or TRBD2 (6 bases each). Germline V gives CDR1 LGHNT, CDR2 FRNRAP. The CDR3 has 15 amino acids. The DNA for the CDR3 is TGTGCTAGCTCCGCAGGGGACTCCATGCACAATGTGCAGTTCTTC. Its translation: CASSAGDSMHNVQFF.

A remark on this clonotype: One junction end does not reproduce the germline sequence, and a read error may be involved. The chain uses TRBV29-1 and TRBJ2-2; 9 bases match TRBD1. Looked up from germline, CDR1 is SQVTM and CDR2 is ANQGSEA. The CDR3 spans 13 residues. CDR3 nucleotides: TGCAGCTCTCGGACAGGGGAGACCGGGGAGCTTCTTTTT. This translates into CSSRTGETGELLF.

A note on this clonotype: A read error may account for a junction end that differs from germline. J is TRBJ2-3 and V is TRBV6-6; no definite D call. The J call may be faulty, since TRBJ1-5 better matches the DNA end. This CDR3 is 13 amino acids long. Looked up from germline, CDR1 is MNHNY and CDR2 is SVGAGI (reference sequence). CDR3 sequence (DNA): TGTGCTAGCAGTTACACAGACGTAAATACGCAGCATTTT. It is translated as CASSYTDVNTQHF.

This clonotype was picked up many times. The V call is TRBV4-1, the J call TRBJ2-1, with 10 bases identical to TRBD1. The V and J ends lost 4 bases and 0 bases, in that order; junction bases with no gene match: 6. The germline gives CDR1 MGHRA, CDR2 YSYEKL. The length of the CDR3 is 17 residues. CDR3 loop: CASSLEDRGSSYNEQFF. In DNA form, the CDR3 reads TGCGCCAGCAGCCTTGAGGACAGGGGGAGCTCCTACAATGAGCAGTTCTTC.

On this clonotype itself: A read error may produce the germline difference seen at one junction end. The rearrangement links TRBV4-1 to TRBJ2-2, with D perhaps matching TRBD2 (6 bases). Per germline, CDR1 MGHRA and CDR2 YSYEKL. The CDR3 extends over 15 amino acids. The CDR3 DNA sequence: TGCGCCAGCAGCCAACCTATCACCCCCCGCGGGGAACTGTTTTTT. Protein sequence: CASSQPITPRGELFF.

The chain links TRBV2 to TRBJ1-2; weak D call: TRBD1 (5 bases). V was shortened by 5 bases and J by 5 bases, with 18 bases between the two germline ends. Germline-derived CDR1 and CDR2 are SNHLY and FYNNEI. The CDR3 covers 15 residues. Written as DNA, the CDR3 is TGTGCCAGCAGTTCGTCGCGACAGACAATATATGGCTACACCTTC. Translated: CASSSSRQTIYGYTF.

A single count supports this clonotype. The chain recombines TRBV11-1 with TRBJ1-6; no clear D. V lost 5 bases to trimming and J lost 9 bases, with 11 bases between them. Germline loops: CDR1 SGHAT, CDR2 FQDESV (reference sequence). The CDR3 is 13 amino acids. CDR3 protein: CASSLLGSSPLHF. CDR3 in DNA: TGTGCCAGCAGCCTACTTGGGAGTTCACCCCTCCACTTT.

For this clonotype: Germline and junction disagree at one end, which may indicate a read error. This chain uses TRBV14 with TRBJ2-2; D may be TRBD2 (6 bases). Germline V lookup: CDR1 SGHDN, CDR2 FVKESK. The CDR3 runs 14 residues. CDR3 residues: CAGSQLVAAGELFF. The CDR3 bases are TGTGCCGGCAGCCAATTAGTAGCGGCCGGGGAGCTGTTTTTT.

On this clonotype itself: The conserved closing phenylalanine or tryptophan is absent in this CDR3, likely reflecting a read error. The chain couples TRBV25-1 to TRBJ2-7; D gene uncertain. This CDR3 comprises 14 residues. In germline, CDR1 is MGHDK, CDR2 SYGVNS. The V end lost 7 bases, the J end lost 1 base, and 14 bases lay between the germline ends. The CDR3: CASIKVGPSYEQYL. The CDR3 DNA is TGTGCCAGCATCAAGGTAGGCCCATCCTACGAGCAGTACCTC.

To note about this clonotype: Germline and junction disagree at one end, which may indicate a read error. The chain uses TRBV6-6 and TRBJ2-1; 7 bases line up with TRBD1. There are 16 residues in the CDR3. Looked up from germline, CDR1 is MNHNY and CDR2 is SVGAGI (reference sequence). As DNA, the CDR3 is TGTGCCAGCAGTTTTGGGACAGTTGCCGACTACAATGGGCAGTTCTTC. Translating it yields CASSFGTVADYNGQFF.

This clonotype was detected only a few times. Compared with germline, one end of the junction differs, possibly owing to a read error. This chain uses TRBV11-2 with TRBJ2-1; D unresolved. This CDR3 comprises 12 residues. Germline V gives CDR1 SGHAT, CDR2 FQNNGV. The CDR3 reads CASCPPDNEHFF. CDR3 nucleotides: TGTGCCAGCTGCCCCCCAGACAATGAGCACTTCTTC.

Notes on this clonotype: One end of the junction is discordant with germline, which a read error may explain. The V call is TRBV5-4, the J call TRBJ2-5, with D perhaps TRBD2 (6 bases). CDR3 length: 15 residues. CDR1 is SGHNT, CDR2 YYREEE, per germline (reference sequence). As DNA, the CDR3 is TGTGTCAGCAGCTTAACCGGGAGCACGCAAGAGACCCAGCACTTC. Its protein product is CVSSLTGSTQETQHF. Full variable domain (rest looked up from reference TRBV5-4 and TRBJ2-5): ETGVTQSPTHLIKTRGQQVTLRCSSQSGHNTVSWYQQALGQGPQFIFQYYREEENGRGNFPPRFSGLQFPNYSSELNVNALELDDSALYLCVSSLTGSTQETQHFGPGTRLLVL.

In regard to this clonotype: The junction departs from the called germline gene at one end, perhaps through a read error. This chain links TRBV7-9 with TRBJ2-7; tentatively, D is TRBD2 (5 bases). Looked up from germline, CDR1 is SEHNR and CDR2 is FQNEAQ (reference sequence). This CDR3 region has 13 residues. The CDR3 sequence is CANSFGNEDEQYF. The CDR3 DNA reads TGTGCCAACAGCTTCGGGAACGAGGACGAGCAGTATTTC.